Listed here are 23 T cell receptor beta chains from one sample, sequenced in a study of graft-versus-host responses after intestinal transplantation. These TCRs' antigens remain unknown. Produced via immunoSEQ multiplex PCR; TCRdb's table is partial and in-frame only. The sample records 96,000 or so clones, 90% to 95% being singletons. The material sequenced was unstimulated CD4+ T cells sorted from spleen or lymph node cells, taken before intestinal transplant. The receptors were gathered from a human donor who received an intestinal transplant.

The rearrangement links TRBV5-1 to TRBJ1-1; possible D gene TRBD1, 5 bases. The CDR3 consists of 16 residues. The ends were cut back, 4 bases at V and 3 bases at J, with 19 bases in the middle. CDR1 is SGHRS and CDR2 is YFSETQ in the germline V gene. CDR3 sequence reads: CASSDAAGLSDTEAFF. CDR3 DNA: TGCGCCAGCAGCGACGCAGCAGGGCTGTCGGACACTGAAGCTTTCTTT.

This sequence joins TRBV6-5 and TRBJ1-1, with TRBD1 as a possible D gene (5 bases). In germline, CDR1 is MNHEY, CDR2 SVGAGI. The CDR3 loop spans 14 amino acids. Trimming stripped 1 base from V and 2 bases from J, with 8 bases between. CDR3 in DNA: TGTGCCAGCAGTTACTTAAGGGGTAACACTGAAGCTTTCTTT. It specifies CASSYLRGNTEAFF.

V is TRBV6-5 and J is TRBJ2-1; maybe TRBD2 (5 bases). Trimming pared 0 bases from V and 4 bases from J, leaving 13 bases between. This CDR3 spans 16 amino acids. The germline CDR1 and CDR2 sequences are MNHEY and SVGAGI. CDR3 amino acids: CASSYSGGPRYNEQFF. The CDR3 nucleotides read TGTGCCAGCAGTTACTCGGGCGGGCCTAGATACAATGAGCAGTTCTTC.

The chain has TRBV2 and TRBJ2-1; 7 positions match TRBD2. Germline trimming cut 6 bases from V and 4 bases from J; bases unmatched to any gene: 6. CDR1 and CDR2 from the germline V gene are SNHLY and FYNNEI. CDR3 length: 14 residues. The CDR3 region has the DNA TGTGCCAGCAGCCAGCGGGATGGATACAATGAGCAGTTCTTC. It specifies CASSQRDGYNEQFF.

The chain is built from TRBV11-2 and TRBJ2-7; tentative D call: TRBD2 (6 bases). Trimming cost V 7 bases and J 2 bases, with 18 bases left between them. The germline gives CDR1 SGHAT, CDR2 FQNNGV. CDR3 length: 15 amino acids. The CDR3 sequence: CASTLMRGPAYEQYF. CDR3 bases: TGTGCCAGCACCCTGATGCGGGGCCCCGCCTACGAGCAGTACTTC.

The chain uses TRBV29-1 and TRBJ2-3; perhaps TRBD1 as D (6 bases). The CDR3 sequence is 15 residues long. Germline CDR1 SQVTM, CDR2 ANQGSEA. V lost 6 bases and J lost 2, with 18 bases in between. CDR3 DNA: TGCAGCGTAAACCGAGACAGGAGAGTCACAGATACGCAGTATTTT. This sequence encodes CSVNRDRRVTDTQYF.

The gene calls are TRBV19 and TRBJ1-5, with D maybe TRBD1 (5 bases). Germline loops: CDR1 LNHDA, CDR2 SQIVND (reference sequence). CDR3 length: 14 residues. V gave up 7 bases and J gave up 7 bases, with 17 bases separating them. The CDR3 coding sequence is TGTGCCAGTACCGTATTCGGGGCGGGGCAGCCCCAGCATTTT. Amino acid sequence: CASTVFGAGQPQHF.

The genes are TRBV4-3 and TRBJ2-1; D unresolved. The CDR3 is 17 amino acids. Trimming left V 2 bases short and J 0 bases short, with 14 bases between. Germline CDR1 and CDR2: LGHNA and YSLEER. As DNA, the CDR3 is TGCGCCAGCAGCCAACGCCCTAGGATGAGCTCCTACAATGAGCAGTTCTTC. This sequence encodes CASSQRPRMSSYNEQFF.

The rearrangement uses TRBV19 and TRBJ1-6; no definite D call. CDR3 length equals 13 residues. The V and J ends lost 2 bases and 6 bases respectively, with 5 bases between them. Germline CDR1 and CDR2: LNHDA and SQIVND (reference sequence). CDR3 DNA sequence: TGTGCCAGTAGTATAAACGGTAATTCACCCCTCCACTTT. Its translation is CASSINGNSPLHF.

The CDR3 here is CASSYSPGFNEQFF. DNA of the CDR3: TGTGCCAGCAGTTACTCTCCGGGATTCAATGAGCAGTTCTTC. This chain connects TRBV6-5 to TRBJ2-1; D might be TRBD2 (5 bases). The CDR3 spans 14 residues. In germline, CDR1 is MNHEY, CDR2 SVGAGI. V gave up 0 bases and J gave up 6 bases, with 9 bases separating them.

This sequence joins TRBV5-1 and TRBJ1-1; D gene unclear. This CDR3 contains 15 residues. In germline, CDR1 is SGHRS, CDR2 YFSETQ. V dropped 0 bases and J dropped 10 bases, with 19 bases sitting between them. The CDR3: CASSLDYAGPGVAFF. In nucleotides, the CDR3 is TGCGCCAGCAGCTTGGACTATGCGGGCCCCGGGGTAGCTTTCTTT.

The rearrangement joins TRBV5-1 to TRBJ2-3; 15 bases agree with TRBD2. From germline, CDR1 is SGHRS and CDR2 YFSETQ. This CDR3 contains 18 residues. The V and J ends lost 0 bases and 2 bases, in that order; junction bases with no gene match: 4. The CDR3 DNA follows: TGCGCCAGCAGCTTGGACGGACTAGCGGGAGGGGACACAGATACGCAGTATTTT. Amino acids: CASSLDGLAGGDTDTQYF. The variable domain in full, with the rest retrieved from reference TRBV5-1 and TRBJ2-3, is KAGVTQTPRYLIKTRGQQVTLSCSPISGHRSVSWYQQTPGQGLQFLFEYFSETQRNKGNFPGRFSGRQFSNSRSEMNVSTLELGDSALYLCASSLDGLAGGDTDTQYFGPGTRLTVL.

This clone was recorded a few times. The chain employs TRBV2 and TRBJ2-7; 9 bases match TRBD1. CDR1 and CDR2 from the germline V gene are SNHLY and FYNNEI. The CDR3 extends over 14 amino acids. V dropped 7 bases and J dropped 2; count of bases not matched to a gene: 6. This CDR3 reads CASKRGQGPYEQYF. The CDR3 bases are TGTGCCAGCAAGAGGGGACAGGGTCCCTACGAGCAGTACTTC.

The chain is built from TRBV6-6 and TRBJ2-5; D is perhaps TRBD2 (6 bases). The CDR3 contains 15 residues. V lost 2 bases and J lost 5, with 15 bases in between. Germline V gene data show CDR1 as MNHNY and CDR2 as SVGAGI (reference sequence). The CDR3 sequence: CASSYPPAGTETQYF. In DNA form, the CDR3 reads TGTGCCAGCAGTTACCCGCCCGCGGGGACGGAGACCCAGTACTTC.

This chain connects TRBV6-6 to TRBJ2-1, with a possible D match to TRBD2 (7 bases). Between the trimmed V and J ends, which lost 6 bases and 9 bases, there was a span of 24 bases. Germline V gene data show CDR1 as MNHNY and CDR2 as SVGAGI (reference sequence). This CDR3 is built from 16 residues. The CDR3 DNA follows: TGTGCCAGCAGGGCCCAGTTGGGGGGGCCGTCAGGTGAGCAGTTCTTC. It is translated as CASRAQLGGPSGEQFF.

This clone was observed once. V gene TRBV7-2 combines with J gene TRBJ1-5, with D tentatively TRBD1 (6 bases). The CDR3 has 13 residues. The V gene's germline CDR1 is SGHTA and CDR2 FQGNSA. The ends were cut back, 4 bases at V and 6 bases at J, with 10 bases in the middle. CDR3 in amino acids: CASSYRVGQPQHF. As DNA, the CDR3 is TGTGCCAGCAGCTACAGGGTGGGTCAGCCCCAGCATTTT.

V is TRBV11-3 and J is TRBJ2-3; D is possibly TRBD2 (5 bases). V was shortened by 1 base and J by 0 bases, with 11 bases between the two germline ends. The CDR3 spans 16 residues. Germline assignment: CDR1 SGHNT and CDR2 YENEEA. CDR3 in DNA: TGTGCCAGCAGCTTAGGAAGAGCGGCTAGCACAGATACGCAGTATTTT. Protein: CASSLGRAASTDTQYF.

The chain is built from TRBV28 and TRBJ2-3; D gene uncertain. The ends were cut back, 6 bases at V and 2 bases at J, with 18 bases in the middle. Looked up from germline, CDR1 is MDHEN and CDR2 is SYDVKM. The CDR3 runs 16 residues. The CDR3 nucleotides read TGTGCCAGCAGACAGCTGGGCAGGCCTATCACAGATACGCAGTATTTT. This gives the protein CASRQLGRPITDTQYF.

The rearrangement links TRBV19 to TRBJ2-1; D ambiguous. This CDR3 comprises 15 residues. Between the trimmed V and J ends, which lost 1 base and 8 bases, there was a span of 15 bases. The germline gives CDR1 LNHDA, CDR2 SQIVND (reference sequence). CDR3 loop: CASSIVQTGSDEQFF. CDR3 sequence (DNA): TGTGCCAGTAGTATAGTTCAGACTGGGTCGGATGAGCAGTTCTTC.

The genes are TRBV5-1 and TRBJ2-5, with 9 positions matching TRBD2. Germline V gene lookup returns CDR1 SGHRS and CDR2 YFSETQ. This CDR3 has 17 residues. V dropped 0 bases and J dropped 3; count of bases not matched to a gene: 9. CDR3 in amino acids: CASSLGLSGSREETQYF. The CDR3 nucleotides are TGCGCCAGCAGCTTGGGACTTAGCGGGAGTAGGGAAGAGACCCAGTACTTC.

Here the CDR3 DNA reads TGTGCCAGCAGTGGGCTAGCGGGGGGGCGTTTCGGGGAGACCCAGTACTTC. This encodes CASSGLAGGRFGETQYF. The V gene is TRBV6-1, the J gene TRBJ2-5; TRBD2 agrees at 12 bases. This CDR3 contains 17 residues. Germline trimming cut 4 bases from V and 5 bases from J; bases unmatched to any gene: 11. From germline, CDR1 is MNHNS and CDR2 SASEGT.

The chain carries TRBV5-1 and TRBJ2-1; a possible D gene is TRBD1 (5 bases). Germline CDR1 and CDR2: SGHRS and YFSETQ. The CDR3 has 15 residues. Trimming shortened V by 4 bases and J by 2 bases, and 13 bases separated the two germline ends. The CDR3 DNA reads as TGCGCCAGCAGCCGACAGTCGCATACCTACAATGAGCAGTTCTTC. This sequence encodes CASSRQSHTYNEQFF.

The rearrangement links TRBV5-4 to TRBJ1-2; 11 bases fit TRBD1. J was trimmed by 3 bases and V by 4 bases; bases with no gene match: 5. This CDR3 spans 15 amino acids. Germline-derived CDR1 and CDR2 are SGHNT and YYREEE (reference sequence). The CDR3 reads CASSPWTGGDYGYTF. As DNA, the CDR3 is TGTGCCAGCAGCCCTTGGACAGGGGGCGACTATGGCTACACCTTC.